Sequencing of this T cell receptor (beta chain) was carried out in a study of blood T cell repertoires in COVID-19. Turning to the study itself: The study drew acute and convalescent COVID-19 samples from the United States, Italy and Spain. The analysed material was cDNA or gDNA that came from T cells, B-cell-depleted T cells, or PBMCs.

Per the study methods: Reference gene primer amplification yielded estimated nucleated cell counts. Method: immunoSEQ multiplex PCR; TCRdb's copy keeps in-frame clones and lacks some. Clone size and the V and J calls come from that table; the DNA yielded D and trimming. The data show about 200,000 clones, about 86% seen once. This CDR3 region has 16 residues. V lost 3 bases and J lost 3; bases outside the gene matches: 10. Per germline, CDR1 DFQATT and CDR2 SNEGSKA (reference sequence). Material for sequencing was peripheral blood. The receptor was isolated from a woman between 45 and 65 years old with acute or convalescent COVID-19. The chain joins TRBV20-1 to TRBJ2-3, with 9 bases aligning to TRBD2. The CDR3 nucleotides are TGCAGTGCTAGTGTGGGACTAGCTTTGGCGACAGATACGCAGTATTTT. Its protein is CSASVGLALATDTQYF.